One sample yielded the 31 T cell receptor beta chains listed below, sequenced in a study of cytomegalovirus exposure and HLA in healthy donors. The PCR made use of 60 Vbeta and 13 Jbeta primers. Only in-frame clones appear in the TCRdb table, and some are missing; sequencing was by immunoSEQ multiplex PCR. The sample consists of 200,000 or so clones, approximately 81% of them appearing once. The source material was PBMCs. The receptors come from a man aged 25-40 years in good health and CMV-seronegative.

This clone has a single count. This chain links TRBV4-2 with TRBJ2-1; 8 bases align to TRBD2. Germline loops: CDR1 LGHNA, CDR2 YNFKEQ. J gave up 7 bases and V 0 bases, and 8 bases lay outside the gene matches. The CDR3 totals 16 residues. CDR3 DNA: TGTGCCAGCAGCCAAGATAAGGGGACTAGGGGGAATGAGCAGTTCTTC. Translated, it gives CASSQDKGTRGNEQFF.

As regards this clone: The sample contains more than one DNA sequence encoding this CDR3. The rearrangement links TRBV4-3 to TRBJ1-1, with D unclear. CDR1 is LGHNA, CDR2 YSLEER, per germline. The germline V and J ends were trimmed by 0 bases and 4 bases, with 6 bases remaining between them. The CDR3 loop spans 13 amino acids. The CDR3 nucleotides read TGCGCCAGCAGCCAAGATCGGGGCACTGAAGCTTTCTTT. Amino acids: CASSQDRGTEAFF.

This rearrangement joins TRBV28 to TRBJ1-6; no clear D gene. This CDR3 has 13 residues. V shed 5 bases and J shed 13 bases, with 15 bases lying between them. Germline CDR1 is MDHEN and CDR2 is SYDVKM. DNA of the CDR3: TGTGCCAGCAGTCCGCTGACAAGGCAGCCCCTCCACTTT. It yields the protein CASSPLTRQPLHF.

The chain combines TRBV5-1 with TRBJ2-3; the D gene is possibly TRBD2 (6 bases). V was clipped by 0 bases and J by 6 bases, with 11 bases between them. The CDR3 length is 14 residues. Germline CDR1 and CDR2: SGHRS and YFSETQ. CDR3 sequence (DNA): TGCGCCAGCAGCTTGGGAACTAGCTCCGATACGCAGTATTTT. Protein product: CASSLGTSSDTQYF.

J is TRBJ2-2 and V is TRBV27; 8 positions match TRBD1. Germline CDR1 reads MNHEY; CDR2 reads SMNVEV (reference sequence). The CDR3 extends over 17 amino acids. The V gene end was trimmed by 4 bases and the J gene end by 5 bases; junction bases not matched to a gene: 12. This CDR3 is CASSSSTGGSQTGELFF. DNA for the CDR3: TGTGCCAGCAGTTCCTCCACAGGGGGATCTCAGACCGGGGAGCTGTTTTTT.

The chain has TRBV15 and TRBJ2-5, with TRBD2 as a possible D gene (5 bases). This CDR3 is built from 15 residues. The germline V and J ends were trimmed by 2 bases and 5 bases, with 15 bases remaining between them. CDR1 and CDR2 from the germline V gene are LNHNV and YYDKDF (reference sequence). The chain's CDR3 is CATSRPLDLMETQYF. The DNA of the CDR3 is TGTGCCACCAGCAGACCACTGGACTTGATGGAGACCCAGTACTTC.

This clone showed up just once. J is TRBJ2-1 and V is TRBV4-1, with D maybe TRBD2 (5 bases). Trimming removed 0 bases from V and 7 bases from J, with 22 bases in between. CDR1 MGHRA and CDR2 YSYEKL come from the germline V gene. The CDR3 runs 18 residues. The CDR3 protein is CASSQDPVTRGSPNEQFF. CDR3 nucleotides: TGCGCCAGCAGCCAAGATCCCGTAACCCGGGGATCTCCTAATGAGCAGTTCTTC.

This clone was picked up one time. The V gene is TRBV27, the J gene TRBJ2-7, with 14 bases that match TRBD2. The DNA end lines up better with TRBJ2-1; the J call may be wrong. The CDR3 has 18 residues. From germline, CDR1 is MNHEY and CDR2 SMNVEV (reference sequence). The CDR3 loop reads CASRRLAGGLWSYNEQFF. CDR3 coding DNA: TGTGCCAGCAGAAGACTAGCGGGGGGGCTATGGTCCTACAATGAGCAGTTCTTC.

The V and J genes are TRBV7-3 and TRBJ2-1; tentatively, D is TRBD1 (6 bases). CDR3 length equals 17 residues. V lost 0 bases and J 4 bases, leaving 16 bases between the germline ends. From germline, CDR1 is SGHTA and CDR2 FQGTGA. CDR3 loop: CASSLTGSGDGYNEQFF. The DNA of the CDR3 is TGTGCCAGCAGCTTAACCGGGTCAGGGGACGGTTACAATGAGCAGTTCTTC. The full variable domain, completed using reference TRBV7-3 and TRBJ2-1, is GAGVSQTPSNKVTEKGKYVELRCDPISGHTALYWYRQSLGQGPEFLIYFQGTGAADDSGLPNDRFFAVRPEGSVSTLKIQRTERGDSAVYLCASSLTGSGDGYNEQFFGPGTRLTVL.

This clone came up once. The chain joins TRBV5-6 to TRBJ2-1; maybe TRBD1 (5 bases). The V and J ends lost 0 bases and 7 bases respectively, with 8 bases between them. Germline V gene lookup returns CDR1 SGHDT and CDR2 YYEEEE. The CDR3 covers 13 residues. Here the CDR3 reads CASSLAGPNEQFF. For the CDR3, the DNA is TGTGCCAGCAGCTTGGCAGGGCCGAATGAGCAGTTCTTC.

The DNA of the CDR3 is TGTGCCAGCAGCCGCATCGACAGGGGTTCCTATAATTCACCCCTCCACTTT. It codes for CASSRIDRGSYNSPLHF. The chain links TRBV7-2 to TRBJ1-6; 8 bases match TRBD1. This CDR3 is 17 amino acids long. V trimming: 5 bases; J trimming: 1 base; junction bases outside the gene matches: 7. From germline, CDR1 is SGHTA and CDR2 FQGNSA.

The chain couples TRBV7-3 to TRBJ2-1, with a tentative D call TRBD2 (5 bases). Between the trimmed V and J ends, which lost 3 bases and 5 bases, there was a span of 8 bases. Germline CDR1 is SGHTA and CDR2 is FQGTGA. The CDR3 runs 13 residues. The CDR3 region is CASSFGVDNEQFF. The CDR3, as DNA: TGTGCCAGCAGCTTCGGGGTAGACAATGAGCAGTTCTTC.

V is TRBV29-1 and J is TRBJ2-7; D remains unclear. CDR1 and CDR2 (germline): SQVTM, ANQGSEA. The CDR3 loop spans 11 amino acids. Deletions cut 1 base from V and 3 bases from J, with 4 bases between. The CDR3 here is CSVEGSYEQYF. The CDR3 nucleotides read TGCAGCGTTGAAGGCAGCTACGAGCAGTACTTC.

The chain links TRBV27 to TRBJ1-1; D is perhaps TRBD1 (6 bases). The V gene's germline CDR1 is MNHEY and CDR2 SMNVEV (reference sequence). The CDR3 covers 14 residues. V was cut by 6 bases and J by 2 bases, with 13 bases left in between. CDR3 in DNA: TGTGCCAGCAGGATTGGGGGGGCAAACACTGAAGCTTTCTTT. Protein sequence: CASRIGGANTEAFF.

The chain recombines TRBV6-5 with TRBJ1-4; TRBD1 agrees at 8 bases. V trimming: 5 bases; J trimming: 1 base; junction bases outside the gene matches: 3. CDR3 size: 15 residues. The V gene's germline CDR1 is MNHEY and CDR2 SVGAGI. CDR3 DNA sequence: TGTGCCAGCAGTACCGACAGGGGAACTAATGAAAAACTGTTTTTT. As protein: CASSTDRGTNEKLFF.

V is TRBV4-1 and J is TRBJ2-7; 12 bases line up with TRBD2. Germline loops: CDR1 MGHRA, CDR2 YSYEKL. Germline trimming cut 4 bases from V and 6 bases from J; bases unmatched to any gene: 7. This CDR3 is built from 15 residues. In DNA, the CDR3 is TGCGCCAGCAGCCCGACTAGCGGGGGACCCCTCGAGCAGTACTTC. Translation gives CASSPTSGGPLEQYF.

V gene TRBV7-8 combines with J gene TRBJ2-1; 12 nucleotides line up with TRBD2. This CDR3 is 18 amino acids long. Per germline, CDR1 SGHVS and CDR2 FQNEAQ. The J segment lost 3 bases and the V segment lost 4 bases, leaving 10 bases of the junction unmatched. CDR3 amino acids: CASSSARLAGVLYNEQFF. Written as DNA, the CDR3 is TGTGCCAGCAGCTCAGCCCGACTAGCGGGGGTGCTCTACAATGAGCAGTTCTTC.

This clone was recorded once. The chain recombines TRBV27 with TRBJ1-6, with 11 positions matching TRBD1. Per germline, CDR1 MNHEY and CDR2 SMNVEV (reference sequence). The V segment lost 6 bases and the J segment 10 bases; nucleotides outside the gene matches: 8. CDR3 length: 15 residues. This CDR3 is CASRLRGQGGSPLHF. DNA of the CDR3: TGTGCCAGCAGACTAAGGGGACAGGGGGGCTCACCCCTCCACTTT.

J is TRBJ2-5 and V is TRBV28; perhaps TRBD2 as D (6 bases). Germline V CDR1 and CDR2: MDHEN, SYDVKM. V lost 6 bases and J lost 2, with 16 bases in between. The CDR3 loop spans 15 amino acids. The CDR3 DNA follows: TGTGCCAGCAGCCCCTCGCCCGCGGGACAAGAGACCCAGTACTTC. Translating gives CASSPSPAGQETQYF.

The V and J genes are TRBV10-2 and TRBJ2-7; D is perhaps TRBD2 (5 bases). Trimming cost V 3 bases and J 3 bases, with 9 bases left between them. The CDR3 is made up of 13 amino acids. Germline V lookup: CDR1 WSHSY, CDR2 SAAADI. CDR3 region: CASSDASLYEQYF. CDR3 nucleotide sequence: TGCGCCAGCAGTGACGCTAGCCTCTACGAGCAGTACTTC.

As DNA, the CDR3 is TGCGCCAGCAGCGGGACTAGCGGGGGTATCTCCGAGCAGTACTTC. Encoded protein: CASSGTSGGISEQYF. The J gene is TRBJ2-7, the V gene TRBV5-1, with 14 bases fitting TRBD2. The CDR3 has 15 amino acids. V trimming: 4 bases; J trimming: 6 bases; junction bases outside the gene matches: 6. Germline V gene data show CDR1 as SGHRS and CDR2 as YFSETQ.

This sequence joins TRBV7-9 and TRBJ1-2; D possibly corresponds to TRBD1 (6 bases). V was trimmed by 4 bases and J by 0 bases, leaving 9 bases between them. The CDR3 has 14 residues. CDR1 and CDR2 from the germline V gene are SEHNR and FQNEAQ (reference sequence). CDR3 bases: TGTGCCAGCAGCTCCCCAGGGGCTAACTATGGCTACACCTTC. This gives the protein CASSSPGANYGYTF.

This chain connects TRBV5-1 to TRBJ2-3; D possibly corresponds to TRBD1 (6 bases). Germline V lookup: CDR1 SGHRS, CDR2 YFSETQ. The V end was cut by 1 base, the J end by 1 base, with 19 bases between. The CDR3 extends over 18 amino acids. The CDR3 here is CASSLKGVGRPGTDTQYF. The CDR3 bases are TGCGCCAGCAGCTTGAAGGGGGTAGGCAGGCCGGGCACAGATACGCAGTATTTT.

V usage is TRBV9 and J usage is TRBJ1-1; TRBD1 matches at 10 bases. V dropped 2 bases and J dropped 4; count of bases not matched to a gene: 8. The CDR3 covers 16 residues. The germline V gene encodes CDR1 SGDLS and CDR2 YYNGEE. The CDR3 DNA reads TGTGCCAGCAGCGTCGCACCGGGACAGGGGAGCACTGAAGCTTTCTTT. It yields the protein CASSVAPGQGSTEAFF.

This clone was recorded a few times. The chain uses TRBV5-4 and TRBJ2-7; no firm D call. The V end was cut by 0 bases, the J end by 0 bases, with 7 bases between. Per germline, CDR1 SGHNT and CDR2 YYREEE (reference sequence). The CDR3 runs 14 residues. The CDR3 spells CASSLGQISYEQYF. The CDR3 nucleotides are TGTGCCAGCAGCTTGGGGCAGATCTCCTACGAGCAGTACTTC.

This clone has only a few counts. CDR3 bases: TGTGCCAGCAAGCTGCAGGGTGCCCCTAACTATGGCTACACCTTC. Protein sequence: CASKLQGAPNYGYTF. V is TRBV28 and J is TRBJ1-2, with TRBD1 as a possible D gene (5 bases). Germline values: CDR1 MDHEN, CDR2 SYDVKM. The V and J ends lost 7 bases and 0 bases respectively, with 15 bases between them. There are 15 residues in the CDR3.

The DNA for the CDR3 is TGTGCCAGTAGTATTAGCTGGCACACGACCGGGGAGCTGTTTTTT. It codes for CASSISWHTTGELFF. This chain joins TRBV19 and TRBJ2-2; D is undetermined. The CDR3 is 15 amino acids. Germline CDR1 is LNHDA and CDR2 is SQIVND (reference sequence). V was cut by 3 bases and J by 5 bases, with 13 bases left in between.

This chain uses TRBV19 with TRBJ1-5; the D is unclear. Looked up from germline, CDR1 is LNHDA and CDR2 is SQIVND (reference sequence). V dropped 3 bases and J dropped 3 bases, with 12 bases sitting between them. CDR3 length equals 15 residues. DNA of the CDR3: TGTGCCAGTAGTATGCAGGTCATGGACAATCAGCCCCAGCATTTT. Amino acid sequence: CASSMQVMDNQPQHF. Using reference TRBV19 and TRBJ1-5 for the parts outside the CDR3, the full variable domain is DGGITQSPKYLFRKEGQNVTLSCEQNLNHDAMYWYRQDPGQGLRLIYYSQIVNDFQKGDIAEGYSVSREKKESFPLTVTSAQKNPTAFYLCASSMQVMDNQPQHFGDGTRLSIL.

This clone was seen a single time. The CDR3 region has the DNA TGTGCCAGCAGTCCCACGCCGGGGGACTACGAGCAGTACTTC. Amino acid sequence: CASSPTPGDYEQYF. The chain uses TRBV27 and TRBJ2-7; D may be TRBD2 (6 bases). The germline V and J ends were trimmed by 5 bases and 3 bases, with 14 bases remaining between them. The V gene's germline CDR1 is MNHEY and CDR2 SMNVEV (reference sequence). The CDR3 loop spans 14 amino acids.

This chain links TRBV6-5 with TRBJ2-7; tentative D call: TRBD1 (5 bases). Germline CDR1 is MNHEY and CDR2 is SVGAGI. This CDR3 region has 14 residues. V was cut by 4 bases and J by 5 bases, with 15 bases left in between. The CDR3 sequence is CASSWGSLGDEQYF. As DNA, the CDR3 is TGTGCCAGCAGTTGGGGCAGTCTCGGTGACGAGCAGTACTTC.

This clone was seen a few times. This chain connects TRBV4-3 to TRBJ2-1; TRBD2 agrees at 11 bases. There are 15 residues in the CDR3. Looked up from germline, CDR1 is LGHNA and CDR2 is YSLEER. Trimming took 3 bases from V and 9 from J; bases not matched to a gene: 7. In DNA, the CDR3 is TGCGCCAGCAGCCAGTTAGCGGGGGGGCCCACTGAGCAGTTCTTC. This codes for CASSQLAGGPTEQFF.